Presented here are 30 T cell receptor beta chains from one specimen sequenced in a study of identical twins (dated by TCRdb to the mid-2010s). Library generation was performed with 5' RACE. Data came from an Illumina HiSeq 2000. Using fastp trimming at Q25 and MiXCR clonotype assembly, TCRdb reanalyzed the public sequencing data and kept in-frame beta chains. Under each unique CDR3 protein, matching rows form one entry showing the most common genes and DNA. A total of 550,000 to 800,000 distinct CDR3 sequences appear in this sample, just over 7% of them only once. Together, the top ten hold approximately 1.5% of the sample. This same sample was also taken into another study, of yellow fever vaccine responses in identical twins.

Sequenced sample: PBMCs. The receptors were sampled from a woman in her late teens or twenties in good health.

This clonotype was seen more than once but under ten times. The CDR3 loop is CASSLGQGDATGELFF. DNA for the CDR3: TGTGCCAGCAGCCTCGGACAGGGCGATGCCACCGGGGAGCTGTTTTTT. The gene calls are TRBV7-9 and TRBJ2-2, with 8 bases lining up with TRBD1. This CDR3 region has 16 residues. Looked up from germline, CDR1 is SEHNR and CDR2 is FQNEAQ (reference sequence). V gave up 5 bases and J gave up 4 bases; unmatched junction bases: 9.

The CDR3 nucleotides read TGTGCCAGCAGCCCAGGGACAGCCCAAGCCAAAAACATTCAGTACTTC. This encodes CASSPGTAQAKNIQYF. The chain uses TRBV7-6 and TRBJ2-4, with TRBD1 identical over 7 bases. The CDR3 contains 16 residues. The germline V gene encodes CDR1 SGHVS and CDR2 FNYEAQ. The trim removed 5 bases at V and 0 bases at J, leaving 7 bases unmatched.

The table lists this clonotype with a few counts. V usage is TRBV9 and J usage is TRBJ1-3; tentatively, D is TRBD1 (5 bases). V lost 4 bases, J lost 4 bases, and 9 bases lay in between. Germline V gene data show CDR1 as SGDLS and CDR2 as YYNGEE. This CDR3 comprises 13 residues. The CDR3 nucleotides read TGTGCCAGCAGCCGGGGGGACGGAAACACCATATATTTT. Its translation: CASSRGDGNTIYF.

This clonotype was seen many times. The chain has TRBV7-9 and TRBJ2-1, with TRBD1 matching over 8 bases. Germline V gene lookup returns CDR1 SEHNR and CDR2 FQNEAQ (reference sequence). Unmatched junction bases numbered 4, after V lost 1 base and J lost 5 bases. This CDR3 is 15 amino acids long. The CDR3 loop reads CASSLGTGHNNEQFF. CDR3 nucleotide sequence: TGTGCCAGCAGCTTAGGGACAGGGCATAACAATGAGCAGTTCTTC.

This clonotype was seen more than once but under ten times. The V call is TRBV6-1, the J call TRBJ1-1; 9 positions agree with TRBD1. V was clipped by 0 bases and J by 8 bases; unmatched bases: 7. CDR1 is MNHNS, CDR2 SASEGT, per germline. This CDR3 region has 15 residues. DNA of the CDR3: TGTGCCAGCAGTGAAGCTGGGACAGGGACCGGGGAAGCTTTCTTT. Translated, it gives CASSEAGTGTGEAFF.

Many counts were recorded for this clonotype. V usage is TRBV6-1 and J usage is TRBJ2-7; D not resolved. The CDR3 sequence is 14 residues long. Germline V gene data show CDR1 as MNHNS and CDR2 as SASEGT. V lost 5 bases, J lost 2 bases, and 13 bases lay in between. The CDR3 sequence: CASSQAVVPYEQYF. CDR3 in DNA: TGTGCCAGCAGTCAGGCGGTGGTCCCCTACGAGCAGTACTTC.

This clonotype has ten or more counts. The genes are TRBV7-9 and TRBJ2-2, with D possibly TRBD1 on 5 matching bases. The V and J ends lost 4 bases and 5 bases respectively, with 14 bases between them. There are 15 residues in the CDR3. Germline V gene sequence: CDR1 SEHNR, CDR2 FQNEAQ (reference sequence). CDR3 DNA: TGTGCCAGCAGCTCCCCTGGGGCGTGGACCGGGGAGCTGTTTTTT. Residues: CASSSPGAWTGELFF.

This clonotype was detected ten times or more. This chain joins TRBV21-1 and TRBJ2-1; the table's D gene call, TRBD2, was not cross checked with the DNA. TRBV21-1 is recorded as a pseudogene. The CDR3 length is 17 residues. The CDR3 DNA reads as TGTGCCAGCAGCAGCTTGTGCACTAGCCCAATGAACAATGAGCAGTTCTTC. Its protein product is CASSSLCTSPMNNEQFF.

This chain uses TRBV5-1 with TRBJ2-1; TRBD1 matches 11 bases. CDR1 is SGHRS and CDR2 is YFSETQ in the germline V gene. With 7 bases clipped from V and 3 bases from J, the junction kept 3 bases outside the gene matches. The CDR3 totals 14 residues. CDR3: CASLGTGGYNEQFF. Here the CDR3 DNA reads TGCGCCAGCTTAGGGACAGGGGGCTACAATGAGCAGTTCTTC.

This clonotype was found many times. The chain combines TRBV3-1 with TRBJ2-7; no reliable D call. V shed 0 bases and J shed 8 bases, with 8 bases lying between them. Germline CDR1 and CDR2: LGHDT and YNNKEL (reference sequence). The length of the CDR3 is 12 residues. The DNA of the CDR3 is TGTGCCAGCAGCCAAGATTGGGCTAAGCAGTACTTC. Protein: CASSQDWAKQYF.

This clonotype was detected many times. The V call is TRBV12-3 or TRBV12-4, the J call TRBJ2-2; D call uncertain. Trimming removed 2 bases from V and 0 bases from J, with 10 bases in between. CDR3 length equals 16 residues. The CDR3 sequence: CASSLRPVPNTGELFF. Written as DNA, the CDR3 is TGTGCCAGCAGTTTACGTCCTGTTCCGAACACCGGGGAGCTGTTTTTT.

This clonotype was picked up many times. CDR3 coding DNA: TGCGCCAGCAGCCAAACGAGAGGACAGGGGAACACCGGGGAGCTGTTTTTT. Translation: CASSQTRGQGNTGELFF. The chain joins TRBV4-1 to TRBJ2-2, with 8 bases fitting TRBD1. The germline V gene encodes CDR1 MGHRA and CDR2 YSYEKL. This CDR3 has 17 amino acids. V dropped 2 bases and J dropped 1; count of bases not matched to a gene: 6.

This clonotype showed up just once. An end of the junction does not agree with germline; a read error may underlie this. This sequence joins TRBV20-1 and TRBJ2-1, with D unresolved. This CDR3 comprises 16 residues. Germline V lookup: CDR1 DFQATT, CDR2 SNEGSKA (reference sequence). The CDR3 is CCAREEQRQNYNEQFF. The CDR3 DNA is TGCTGTGCTAGAGAAGAGCAACGGCAGAACTACAATGAGCAGTTCTTC.

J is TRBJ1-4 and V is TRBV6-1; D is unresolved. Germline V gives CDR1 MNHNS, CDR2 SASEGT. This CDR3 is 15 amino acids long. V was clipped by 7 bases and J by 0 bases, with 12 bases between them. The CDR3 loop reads CASTADLTTNEKLFF. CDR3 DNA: TGTGCCAGCACCGCGGACTTGACAACTAATGAAAAACTGTTTTTT.

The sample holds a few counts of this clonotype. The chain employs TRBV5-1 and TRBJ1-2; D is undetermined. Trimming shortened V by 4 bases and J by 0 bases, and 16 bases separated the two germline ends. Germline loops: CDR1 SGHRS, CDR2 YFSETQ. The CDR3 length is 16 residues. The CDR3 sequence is CASSILDTGTNYGYTF. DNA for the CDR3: TGCGCCAGCAGCATACTAGACACGGGGACTAACTATGGCTACACCTTC.

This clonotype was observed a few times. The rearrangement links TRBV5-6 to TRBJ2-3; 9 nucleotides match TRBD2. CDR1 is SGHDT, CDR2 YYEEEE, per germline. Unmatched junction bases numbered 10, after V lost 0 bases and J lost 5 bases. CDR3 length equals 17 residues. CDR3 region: CASSLDLELAGRDTQYF. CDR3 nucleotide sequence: TGTGCCAGCAGCTTGGACTTAGAGCTAGCGGGGAGAGATACGCAGTATTTT.

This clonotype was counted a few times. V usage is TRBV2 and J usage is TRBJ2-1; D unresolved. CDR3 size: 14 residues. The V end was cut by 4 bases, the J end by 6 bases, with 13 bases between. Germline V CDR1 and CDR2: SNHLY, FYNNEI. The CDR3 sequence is CASSVDYRTNEQFF. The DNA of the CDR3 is TGTGCCAGCAGTGTAGATTACAGAACCAATGAGCAGTTCTTC.

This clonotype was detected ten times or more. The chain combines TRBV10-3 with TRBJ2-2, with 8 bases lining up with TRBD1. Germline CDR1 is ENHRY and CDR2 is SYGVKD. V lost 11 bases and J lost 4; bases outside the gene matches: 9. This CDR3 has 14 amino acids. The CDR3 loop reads CACHGDRSTGELFF. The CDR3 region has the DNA TGTGCCTGCCATGGGGACAGGAGCACCGGGGAGCTGTTTTTT.

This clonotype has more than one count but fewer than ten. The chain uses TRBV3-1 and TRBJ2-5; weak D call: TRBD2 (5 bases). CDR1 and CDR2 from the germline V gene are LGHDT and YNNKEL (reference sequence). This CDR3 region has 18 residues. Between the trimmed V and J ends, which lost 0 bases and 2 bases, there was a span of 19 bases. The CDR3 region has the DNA TGTGCCAGCAGCCAAGATCGGCTCTTCCGGGCGGGTCAAGAGACCCAGTACTTC. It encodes CASSQDRLFRAGQETQYF.

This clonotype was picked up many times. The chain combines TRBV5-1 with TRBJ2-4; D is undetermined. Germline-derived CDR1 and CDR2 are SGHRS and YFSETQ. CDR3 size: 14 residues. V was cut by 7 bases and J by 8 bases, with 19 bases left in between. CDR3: CASSWAGYGDIQYF. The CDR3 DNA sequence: TGCGCCAGCTCTTGGGCTGGCTATGGGGACATTCAGTACTTC.

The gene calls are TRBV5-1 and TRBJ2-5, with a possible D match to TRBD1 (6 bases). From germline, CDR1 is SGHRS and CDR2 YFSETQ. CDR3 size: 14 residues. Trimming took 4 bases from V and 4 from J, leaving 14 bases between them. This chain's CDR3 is CASSRRQAPETQYF. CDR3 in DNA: TGCGCCAGCAGCCGACGACAGGCCCCAGAGACCCAGTACTTC.

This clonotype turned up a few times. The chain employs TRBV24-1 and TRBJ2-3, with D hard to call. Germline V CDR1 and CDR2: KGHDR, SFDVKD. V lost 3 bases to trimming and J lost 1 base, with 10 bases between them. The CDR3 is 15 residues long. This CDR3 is CATSDARQGTDTQYF. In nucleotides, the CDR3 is TGTGCCACCAGTGATGCACGACAAGGCACAGATACGCAGTATTTT.

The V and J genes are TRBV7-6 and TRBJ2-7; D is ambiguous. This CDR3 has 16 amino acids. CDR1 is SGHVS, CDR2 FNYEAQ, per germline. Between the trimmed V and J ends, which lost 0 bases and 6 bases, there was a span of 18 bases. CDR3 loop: CASSLAPPGPPVEQYF. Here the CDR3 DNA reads TGTGCCAGCAGCTTAGCGCCCCCAGGACCTCCTGTCGAGCAGTACTTC. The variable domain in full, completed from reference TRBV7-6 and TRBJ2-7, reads GAGVSQSPRYKVTKRGQDVALRCDPISGHVSLYWYRQALGQGPEFLTYFNYEAQQDKSGLPNDRFSAERPEGSISTLTIQRTEQRDSAMYRCASSLAPPGPPVEQYFGPGTRLTVT.

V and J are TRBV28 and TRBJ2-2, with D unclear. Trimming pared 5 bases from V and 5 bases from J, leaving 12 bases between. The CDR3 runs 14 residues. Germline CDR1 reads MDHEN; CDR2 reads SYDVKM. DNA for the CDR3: TGTGCCAGCAGTCTAGGGCGGTGGACCGGGGAGCTGTTTTTT. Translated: CASSLGRWTGELFF. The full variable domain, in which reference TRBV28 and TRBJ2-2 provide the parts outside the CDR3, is DVKVTQSSRYLVKRTGEKVFLECVQDMDHENMFWYRQDPGLGLRLIYFSYDVKMKEKGDIPEGYSVSREKKERFSLILESASTNQTSMYLCASSLGRWTGELFFGEGSRLTVL.

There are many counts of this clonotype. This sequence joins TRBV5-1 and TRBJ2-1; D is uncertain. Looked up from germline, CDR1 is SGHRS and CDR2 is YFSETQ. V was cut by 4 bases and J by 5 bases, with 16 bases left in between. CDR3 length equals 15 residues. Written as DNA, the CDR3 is TGCGCCAGCAGCGTCCTAGGGCAGAACAACAATGAGCAGTTCTTC. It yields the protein CASSVLGQNNNEQFF.

This chain's CDR3 is CASSASGRSEQYF. CDR3 coding DNA: TGTGCCAGCAGTGCGTCAGGACGGAGCGAGCAGTACTTC. The chain recombines TRBV2 with TRBJ2-7; D unresolved. Germline values: CDR1 SNHLY, CDR2 FYNNEI. Trimming took off 4 bases at V and 6 bases at J, with 13 bases between the two ends. The CDR3 has 13 amino acids.

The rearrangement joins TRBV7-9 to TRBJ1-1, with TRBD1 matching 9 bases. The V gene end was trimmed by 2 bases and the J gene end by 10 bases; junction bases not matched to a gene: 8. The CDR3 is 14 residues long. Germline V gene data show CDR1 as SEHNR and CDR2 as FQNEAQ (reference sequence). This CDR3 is CASSLTGGPPGAFF. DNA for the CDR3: TGTGCCAGCAGCTTAACAGGGGGCCCCCCCGGAGCTTTCTTT.

The CDR3 bases are TGTGCCAGCAGTTACTCAGGGTTCAAGACTGAAGCTTTCTTT. It specifies CASSYSGFKTEAFF. The chain joins TRBV6-5 to TRBJ1-1; no clear D. CDR3 length: 14 amino acids. Germline V gene data show CDR1 as MNHEY and CDR2 as SVGAGI. The germline V and J ends were trimmed by 0 bases and 5 bases, with 10 bases remaining between them.

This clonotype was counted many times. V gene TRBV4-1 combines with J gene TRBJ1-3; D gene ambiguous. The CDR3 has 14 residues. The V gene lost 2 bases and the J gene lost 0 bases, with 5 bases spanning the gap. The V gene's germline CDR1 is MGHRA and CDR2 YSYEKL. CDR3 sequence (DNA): TGCGCCAGCAGCCAATTGAACTCTGGAAACACCATATATTTT. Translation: CASSQLNSGNTIYF.

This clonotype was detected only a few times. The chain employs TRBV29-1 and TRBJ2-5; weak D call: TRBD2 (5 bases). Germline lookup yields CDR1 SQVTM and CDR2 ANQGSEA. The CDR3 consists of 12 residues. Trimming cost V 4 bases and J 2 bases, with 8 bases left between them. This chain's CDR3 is CSVAGLQETQYF. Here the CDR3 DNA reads TGCAGCGTTGCGGGGTTACAAGAGACCCAGTACTTC. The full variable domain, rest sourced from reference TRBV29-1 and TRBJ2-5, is SAVISQKPSRDICQRGTSLTIQCQVDSQVTMMFWYRQQPGQSLTLIATANQGSEATYESGFVIDKFPISRPNLTFSTLTVSNMSPEDSSIYLCSVAGLQETQYFGPGTRLLVL.